The T cell receptor (beta chain) described here comes from a study of hypomethylating agent response in myelodysplastic syndrome. Study findings and constraints: Possible novel MDS antigen recognition by shared GLIPH2 clusters needs experimental validation. Only approximately twelve patients were analyzed in this small cohort.

Germline assignment: CDR1 SGHRS and CDR2 YFSETQ. The CDR3 contains 13 residues. For this clone: Its target is not known. At one end, the junction sequence differs from germline, possibly due to a read error.

Method: immunoSEQ multiplex PCR; TCRdb's copy keeps in-frame clones and lacks some. The sample holds about 5,900 clones, 87% seen once. This TCR came from a human donor with myelodysplastic syndrome. V gene TRBV5-1 combines with J gene TRBJ2-5; D is uncertain. Specimen: bone marrow, collected before or after starting hypomethylating agent treatment for myelodysplastic syndrome (not recorded which). DNA of the CDR3: TGCGCCAGCAGGCTTGACCTTTTAGAGGCCCAGTACTTC. It encodes CASRLDLLEAQYF.